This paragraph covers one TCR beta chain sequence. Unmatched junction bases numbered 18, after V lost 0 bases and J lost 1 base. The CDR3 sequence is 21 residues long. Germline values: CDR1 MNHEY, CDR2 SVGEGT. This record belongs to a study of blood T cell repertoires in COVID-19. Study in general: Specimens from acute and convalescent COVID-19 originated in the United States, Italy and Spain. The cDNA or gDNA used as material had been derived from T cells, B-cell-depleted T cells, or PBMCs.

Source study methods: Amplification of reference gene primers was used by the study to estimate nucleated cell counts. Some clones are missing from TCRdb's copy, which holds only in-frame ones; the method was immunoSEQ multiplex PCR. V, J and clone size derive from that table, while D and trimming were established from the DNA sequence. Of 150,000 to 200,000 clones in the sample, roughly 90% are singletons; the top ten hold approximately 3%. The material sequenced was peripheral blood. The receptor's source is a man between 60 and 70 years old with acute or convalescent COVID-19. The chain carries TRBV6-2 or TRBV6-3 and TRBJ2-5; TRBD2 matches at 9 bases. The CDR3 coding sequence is TGTGCCAGCAGTTACTCGAATCCTCGTCAGCGGGGGGTTCCGTTCCAAGAGACCCAGTACTTC. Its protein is CASSYSNPRQRGVPFQETQYF.